This T cell receptor (beta chain) is drawn from a study of blood T cell repertoires in COVID-19. Study summary: PBMCs, B-cell-depleted T cells, or T cells provided the cDNA or gDNA that made up the material.

Data came from immunoSEQ multiplex PCR; TCRdb stores just in-frame clones and leaves some out. The sample includes about 120,000 clones, 85% of them seen just once. CDR1 LNHDA and CDR2 SQIVND come from the germline V gene (reference sequence). V gave up 5 bases and J gave up 0 bases, with 16 bases separating them. The CDR3 is 17 amino acids. This sequence joins TRBV19 and TRBJ2-2, with TRBD2 as a possible D gene (6 bases). This sequence was found in a man aged 60-69 years with acute or convalescent COVID-19. Specimen: peripheral blood. The CDR3 protein is CASSQGGVAANTGELFF. CDR3 DNA: TGTGCCAGTAGTCAGGGCGGGGTCGCCGCGAACACCGGGGAGCTGTTTTTT.